A selection of T cell receptor beta chains follows, all from one sample in a study of identical twins. TCRdb analysed the 5' RACE reads with MiXCR anew, one entry per CDR3 protein. The repertoire includes over 250,000 distinct CDR3 sequences, roughly 8.6% of them detected once, and roughly 7% sits in the top ten. These data were likewise used in another study, on yellow fever vaccine responses in identical twins.

The sample comprised CD8+ T cells sorted from blood. These receptors originate from a woman aged 18-29 years in good health. Each CDR3 is given with its conserved first and last residue. The D gene is left open where the match is weak. Rows give clone size only sometimes, using once, few, many, or a class for an expanded clone.

NA	TRBD1	TRBV27	TRBJ2-3	TGTGCCAGCAGCCGACTACCGGGACAGGGGGTAGATACGCAGTATTTT	CASSRLPGQGVDTQYF
few	NA	TRBV5-1	TRBJ1-2	TGCGCCAGCACCTCAGGGGCGCGTTATGGCTACACCTTC	CASTSGARYGYTF
many	NA	TRBV7-9	TRBJ1-1	TGTGCCAGCAGCTTAGTTGGGGGGCTGGGGGAGAACACTGAAGCTTTCTTT	CASSLVGGLGENTEAFF
few	NA	TRBV12-5	TRBJ2-1	TGTGCTAGTGGTTTGGGCTCCCACAATGAGCAGTTCTTC	CASGLGSHNEQFF
few	TRBD1	TRBV27	TRBJ2-2	TGTGCCAGCAGTTCGTACAGGGGTGGGACCGGGGAGCTGTTTTTT	CASSSYRGGTGELFF
many	NA	TRBV29-1	TRBJ2-7	TGCAGCGTTGAAGGAATTTCCAGGGGAATAGCCTACGAGCAGTACTTC	CSVEGISRGIAYEQYF
NA	NA	TRBV6-2/TRBV6-3	TRBJ1-1	TGTGCCAGCAGTTACTCGACCGCCGGTAACACTGAAGCTTTCTTT	CASSYSTAGNTEAFF
few	NA	TRBV5-1	TRBJ1-1	TGCGCCAGCAGCTTCGGACAGCCGAACACTGAAGCTTTCTTT	CASSFGQPNTEAFF
few	TRBD2	TRBV27	TRBJ2-1	TGTGCCAGCATTAAAAGCGGGAGCTCCTACAATGAGCAGTTCTTC	CASIKSGSSYNEQFF
few	NA	TRBV3-1	TRBJ2-5	TGTGCCAGCAGCCCGCCTCCTAGCGATTGGGAGACCCAGTACTTC	CASSPPPSDWETQYF
NA	NA	TRBV7-8	TRBJ2-7	TGTGCCAGCAGCTTAGGGAACCGGGACACCTCCTACGAGCAGTACTTC	CASSLGNRDTSYEQYF
many	NA	TRBV27	TRBJ2-3	TGTGCCAGCAGCACCGGGACAACTAGCACAGATACGCAGTATTTT	CASSTGTTSTDTQYF
few	NA	TRBV5-5	TRBJ2-7	TGTGCCAGCAGCTGGGCCCTGAGCAACGAGCAGTACTTC	CASSWALSNEQYF
few	TRBD1	TRBV10-3	TRBJ2-7	TGTGCCATCAGTGAGTTACAGGGGGCCTTCTACGAGCAGTACTTC	CAISELQGAFYEQYF
NA	NA	TRBV3-1	TRBJ1-3	TGTGCCAGCAGCCAAGTTAGTGACCTCTCTGGAAACACCATATATTTT	CASSQVSDLSGNTIYF
many	NA	TRBV12-3/TRBV12-4	TRBJ2-7	TGTGCCAGCAGTCCCGGGGACGCTCTCTACGAGCAGTACTTC	CASSPGDALYEQYF
NA	NA	TRBV30	TRBJ2-1	TGTGCCTGGAGTGTAGGGGCTAGCGAGTACAATGAGCAGTTCTTC	CAWSVGASEYNEQFF
many	TRBD1	TRBV15	TRBJ1-4	TGTGCCACCCATGGGACAGTGTACAATGAAAAACTGTTTTTT	CATHGTVYNEKLFF
few	NA	TRBV4-1	TRBJ2-1	TGCGCCAGCAGCCAAGGAGGAAAGACAGATGAGCAGTTCTTC	CASSQGGKTDEQFF
many	NA	TRBV6-2/TRBV6-3	TRBJ1-2	TGTGCCAGCAGTTACTCGAGCAGCAATGGCTACACCTTC	CASSYSSSNGYTF
NA	NA	TRBV7-8	TRBJ2-2	TGTGCCAGCAGCTTAATGCCCGAGGGGGCCGGGGAGCTGTTTTTT	CASSLMPEGAGELFF
few	NA	TRBV29-1	TRBJ2-5	TGCAGCGTTGAAGATCGGCAGGACTTCAGAGAGACCCAGTACTTC	CSVEDRQDFRETQYF
NA	NA	TRBV5-6	TRBJ2-7	TGTGCCAGCAGCTTAGCGGCGAACTCCTACGAGCAGTACTTC	CASSLAANSYEQYF
NA	NA	TRBV6-2/TRBV6-3	TRBJ2-1	TGTGCCAGCAGCCCCCTGGAGGCGGGCCATGAGCAGTTCTTC	CASSPLEAGHEQFF
NA	TRBD1	TRBV20-1	TRBJ1-1	TGCAGTGCAACAGGGACAGGGCGACCTGAAGCTTTCTTT	CSATGTGRPEAFF
few	NA	TRBV24-1	TRBJ2-7	TGTGCCACCAGTGATTCAGGGACTTCCCCCTACGAGCAGTACTTC	CATSDSGTSPYEQYF
many	NA	TRBV11-1	TRBJ2-1	TGTGCCAGCAGCTTAGCGGGGAGTGATGAGCAGTTCTTC	CASSLAGSDEQFF
many	NA	TRBV4-3	TRBJ1-1	TGCGCCAGCAGCCAAGAGTTATCGGGGACTGAAGCTTTCTTT	CASSQELSGTEAFF
few	NA	TRBV29-1	TRBJ2-1	TGCAGCGTTGAAGATCTGGTCGAGCAGTTCTTC	CSVEDLVEQFF
few	TRBD1	TRBV6-2/TRBV6-3	TRBJ2-1	TGTGCCAGCATCGGGACAGGGCTAGGCAATGAGCAGTTCTTC	CASIGTGLGNEQFF
NA	TRBD1	TRBV4-3	TRBJ2-2	TGCGCCAGTAAAGGGACAGGCTACACCGGGGAGCTGTTTTTT	CASKGTGYTGELFF
many	NA	TRBV5-1	TRBJ2-3	TGCGCCAGCATGGACCTCACAGATACGCAGTATTTT	CASMDLTDTQYF
NA	NA	TRBV6-4	TRBJ2-3	TGTGCCATCAGTGTGGTCGGAGGGTATAGCACAGATACGCAGTATTTT	CAISVVGGYSTDTQYF